One sample yielded the 26 T cell receptor beta chains listed below, sequenced in a study of kidney transplant recipient with SARS-CoV-2 infection. TCRdb ran MiXCR on the reads and lists one entry per CDR3 protein. The repertoire holds approximately 240,000 distinct CDR3 sequences, 29% seen once, with about 7% in the top ten. The material was a blood sample, obtained at baseline and on roughly day 110 from a kidney transplant recipient. The receptors shown here come from a young adult male patient who had COVID-19 and was a kidney transplant recipient. Some T cells may have originated in the graft donor.

This clonotype was observed at least ten times. The chain uses TRBV3-1 and TRBJ1-3, with D uncertain. This CDR3 has 11 residues. Germline assignment: CDR1 LGHDT and CDR2 YNNKEL (reference sequence). Trimming pared 0 bases from V and 9 bases from J, leaving 3 bases between. The CDR3: CASSQDSTIYF. The CDR3 DNA is TGTGCCAGCAGCCAAGATTCCACCATATATTTT.

Turning to this clonotype: This clone may be a read error of a much larger clone one base away. The chain uses TRBV28 and TRBJ1-2; 9 nucleotides match TRBD1. V gave up 6 bases and J gave up 1 base; unmatched junction bases: 12. CDR3 size: 17 residues. Germline V CDR1 and CDR2: MDHEN, SYDVKM. The CDR3 protein is CASSSPGTGTYNYGYTF. In DNA, the CDR3 is TGTGCCAGCAGCAGTCCCGGGACAGGGACCTATAACTATGGCTACACCTTC.

The chain employs TRBV7-6 and TRBJ1-2; D gene unclear. The CDR3 extends over 17 amino acids. Germline values: CDR1 SGHVS, CDR2 FNYEAQ. V lost 5 bases, J lost 4 bases, and 23 bases lay in between. The CDR3 loop is CASSGMFESRKTYGYTF. CDR3 nucleotide sequence: TGTGCCAGCAGCGGGATGTTTGAATCTCGAAAGACCTATGGCTACACCTTC.

This clonotype was detected many times. The chain is built from TRBV2 and TRBJ2-7; 10 bases match TRBD2. Trimming removed 4 bases from V and 4 bases from J; junction bases left unmatched: 7. CDR1 is SNHLY and CDR2 is FYNNEI in the germline V gene. The CDR3 consists of 15 residues. CDR3 in amino acids: CASSVPSGGRYEQYF. The CDR3 coding sequence is TGTGCCAGCAGTGTTCCTAGCGGGGGAAGATACGAGCAGTACTTC.

The genes are TRBV6-2 or TRBV6-3 and TRBJ1-2; unclear D gene. The CDR3 loop spans 17 amino acids. Trimming pared 5 bases from V and 4 bases from J, leaving 23 bases between. Germline CDR1 reads MNHEY; CDR2 reads SVGEGT. CDR3 nucleotides: TGTGCCAGCAGTGGAATCAACTGCATCGGAAAGACCTATGGCTACACCTTC. Protein product: CASSGINCIGKTYGYTF.

The sample holds a few counts of this clonotype. The chain uses TRBV28 and TRBJ1-2; 12 positions agree with TRBD1. J lost 5 bases, V lost 4 bases, and 11 bases had no gene match. CDR3 length: 17 residues. The germline CDR1 and CDR2 sequences are MDHEN and SYDVKM. This chain's CDR3 is CASSSLTGTGGIYGYTF. For the CDR3, the DNA is TGTGCCAGCAGTTCCTTAACCGGGACAGGGGGCATTTATGGCTACACCTTC.

This clonotype was found once. This sequence may be a read error, since a much larger clone differs from it by one base. The J gene is TRBJ2-2, the V gene TRBV5-1; the D gene could be TRBD1 or TRBD2 (5 bases each). CDR1 SGHRS and CDR2 YFSETQ come from the germline V gene. The length of the CDR3 is 13 residues. The CDR3 DNA sequence: TGCGCCAGCAGCTTGGACGGGGCCGGGGAGCTGCTTTTT. Translating gives CASSLDGAGELLF.

This clonotype was recorded at least ten times. The rearrangement joins TRBV19 to TRBJ1-2, with TRBD1 matching over 9 bases. The CDR3 extends over 14 amino acids. The V gene's germline CDR1 is LNHDA and CDR2 SQIVND (reference sequence). V shed 6 bases, J shed 8 bases, and the junction held 10 bases outside the gene matches. The chain's CDR3 is CASRLSDRGGGYTF. For the CDR3, the DNA is TGTGCCAGTAGACTCTCGGACAGGGGAGGAGGCTACACCTTC. The full variable domain, with the rest looked up from reference TRBV19 and TRBJ1-2, is DGGITQSPKYLFRKEGQNVTLSCEQNLNHDAMYWYRQDPGQGLRLIYYSQIVNDFQKGDIAEGYSVSREKKESFPLTVTSAQKNPTAFYLCASRLSDRGGGYTFGSGTRLTVV.

This clonotype was seen a few times. This chain joins TRBV20-1 and TRBJ2-4, with D perhaps matching TRBD2 (5 bases). The CDR3 totals 16 residues. From germline, CDR1 is DFQATT and CDR2 SNEGSKA (reference sequence). Trimming left V 3 bases short and J 1 base short, with 16 bases between. CDR3 sequence reads: CSASVSGRGAKNIQYF. CDR3 nucleotide sequence: TGCAGTGCTAGTGTGAGTGGGCGAGGGGCCAAAAACATTCAGTACTTC.

This sequence joins TRBV5-3 and TRBJ1-2, with D unresolved. TRBV5-3 is an open reading frame whose function is uncertain. The CDR3 has 16 residues. Trimming removed 7 bases from V and 7 bases from J, with 26 bases in between. The CDR3 sequence: CARWRQVVRKTCGYTF. The CDR3 coding sequence is TGTGCCAGATGGAGGCAAGTGGTGAGAAAGACCTGTGGCTACACCTTC.

Concerning this clonotype: Since a much larger clone is just one base distant, this may be a read error. The chain joins TRBV5-6 to TRBJ2-4; 9 positions match TRBD1. Matching the DNA end better, TRBJ2-7 makes the J call doubtful. This CDR3 contains 15 residues. CDR1 is SGHDT and CDR2 is YYEEEE in the germline V gene. The CDR3 sequence: CASSLGGQGRDEQYF. The CDR3, as DNA: TGTGCCAGCAGCTTGGGGGGACAGGGAAGGGACGAGCAGTACTTC.

This clonotype was picked up many times. The chain joins TRBV12-3 or TRBV12-4 to TRBJ1-5, with 7 nucleotides matching TRBD1. V was pared by 6 bases and J by 4 bases, with 6 bases of the junction left unmatched. CDR3 length: 14 amino acids. In DNA form, the CDR3 reads TGTGCCAGCAGCCGGGGACAGCCAAATCAGCCCCAGCATTTT. Amino acid sequence: CASSRGQPNQPQHF.

This clonotype was detected many times. The rearrangement joins TRBV20-1 to TRBJ1-2; D gene ambiguous. This CDR3 has 14 residues. Germline lookup yields CDR1 DFQATT and CDR2 SNEGSKA (reference sequence). Trimming took off 3 bases at V and 1 base at J, with 12 bases between the two ends. This chain's CDR3 is CSARPVDDNYGYTF. For the CDR3, the DNA is TGCAGTGCTAGGCCTGTCGACGATAACTATGGCTACACCTTC.

Comments on this clonotype: A clone one base away is much larger, so this may be a read error. The chain has TRBV5-4 and TRBJ1-2, with D unresolved. The CDR3 spans 16 residues. The ends were cut back, 6 bases at V and 4 bases at J, with 22 bases in the middle. Germline V gene data show CDR1 as SGHNT and CDR2 as YYREEE (reference sequence). This chain's CDR3 is CASMESVPGKTYGYTF. In DNA form, the CDR3 reads TGTGCCAGCATGGAGTCCGTACCAGGAAAGACCTATGGCTACACCTTC. The full variable domain, its missing parts supplied by reference TRBV5-4 and TRBJ1-2, is ETGVTQSPTHLIKTRGQQVTLRCSSQSGHNTVSWYQQALGQGPQFIFQYYREEENGRGNFPPRFSGLQFPNYSSELNVNALELDDSALYLCASMESVPGKTYGYTFGSGTRLTVV.

Turning to this clonotype: Being one base from a much bigger clone, this may be a read error. The chain couples TRBV24-1 to TRBJ1-2, with D hard to call. From germline, CDR1 is KGHDR and CDR2 SFDVKD. The CDR3 runs to 17 residues. V was cut by 6 bases and J by 4 bases, with 23 bases left in between. The CDR3 reads CATSRGNSTGKTYGYTF. DNA for the CDR3: TGTGCCACCAGTCGTGGCAATAGTACCGGAAAGACCTATGGCTACACCTTC.

To note about this clonotype: No conserved phenylalanine or tryptophan ends this CDR3, so it is likely a read error. Because the CDR3's place on the DNA is in doubt, the DNA is left out and the CDR3 is given as listed by TCRdb. The chain combines TRBV9 with TRBJ1-2; the table's D call TRBD1 went unverified against the DNA. The CDR3 length equals 16 residues, ends included. Germline values: CDR1 SGDLS, CDR2 YYNGEE. CDR3 residues: CASGGRDARKTYGDTC.

This clonotype was counted many times. V is TRBV14 and J is TRBJ2-1, with a possible D match to TRBD2 (6 bases). Trimming removed 4 bases at V and 4 bases at J, with 17 bases between. Germline CDR1 and CDR2: SGHDN and FVKESK. The CDR3 is 16 residues long. The CDR3 is CASSPLGVAAYNEQFF. The CDR3 DNA reads as TGTGCCAGCAGCCCCCTGGGGGTAGCGGCTTACAATGAGCAGTTCTTC.

As for this clonotype: This could be a read error, since a much larger clone is one nucleotide away. The V and J genes are TRBV6-2 or TRBV6-3 and TRBJ2-7; 7 bases align to TRBD2. The CDR3 contains 15 residues. Unmatched junction bases numbered 13, after V lost 8 bases and J lost 3 bases. Germline CDR1 reads MNHEY; CDR2 reads SVGEGT. The CDR3 nucleotides read TGTGCCAGCGGACCTGGGACTACGCCCCTCTACGAGCAGTACTTC. Encoded protein: CASGPGTTPLYEQYF.

In this sample, this clonotype turned up many times. The chain recombines TRBV5-4 with TRBJ2-7, with D tentatively TRBD2 (6 bases). Germline CDR1 reads SGHNT; CDR2 reads YYREEE (reference sequence). The CDR3 is 15 residues long. V was clipped by 4 bases and J by 0 bases, with 14 bases between them. CDR3 in amino acids: CASSTPGLTSYEQYF. CDR3 sequence (DNA): TGTGCCAGCAGCACACCGGGACTTACCTCCTACGAGCAGTACTTC.

This clonotype was seen repeatedly, ten times or more. This chain links TRBV6-1 with TRBJ1-6; perhaps TRBD1 as D (5 bases). Trimming cost V 3 bases and J 7 bases, with 10 bases left between them. Germline CDR1 and CDR2: MNHNS and SASEGT. CDR3 length: 14 amino acids. The CDR3 sequence is CASSERRENSPLHF. The CDR3 DNA sequence: TGTGCCAGCAGTGAGCGCAGGGAGAATTCACCCCTCCACTTT.

This clonotype has a count of ten or more. V gene TRBV20-1 combines with J gene TRBJ2-1, with 9 nucleotides matching TRBD2. Looked up from germline, CDR1 is DFQATT and CDR2 is SNEGSKA (reference sequence). This CDR3 has 15 amino acids. With 0 bases clipped from V and 2 bases from J, the junction kept 2 bases outside the gene matches. CDR3: CSARDAGGPYNEQFF. In DNA form, the CDR3 reads TGCAGTGCTAGAGATGCGGGGGGGCCCTACAATGAGCAGTTCTTC.

In its sample, this clonotype was seen many times. This chain links TRBV7-8 with TRBJ2-2; no definite D call. With 5 bases removed from V and 0 bases from J, the gap between germline ends came to 7 bases. Germline V lookup: CDR1 SGHVS, CDR2 FQNEAQ. The CDR3 has 14 residues. In nucleotides, the CDR3 is TGTGCCAGCAGCCTGAGACCGAACACCGGGGAGCTGTTTTTT. This encodes CASSLRPNTGELFF. Complete variable domain (other parts from reference TRBV7-8 and TRBJ2-2): GAGVSQSPRYKVAKRGQDVALRCDPISGHVSLFWYQQALGQGPEFLTYFQNEAQLDKSGLPSDRFFAERPEGSVSTLKIQRTQQEDSAVYLCASSLRPNTGELFFGEGSRLTVL.

This clonotype was seen many times. CDR3 DNA: TGTGCCAGCGATCACAACGTACCAGGAAAGACCTATGGCTACACCTTC. This gives the protein CASDHNVPGKTYGYTF. The chain carries TRBV5-4 and TRBJ1-2; D unresolved. The CDR3 loop spans 16 amino acids. Trimming removed 7 bases at V and 4 bases at J, with 23 bases between. Germline V gene sequence: CDR1 SGHNT, CDR2 YYREEE (reference sequence). The entire variable domain, with the rest obtained from reference TRBV5-4 and TRBJ1-2, is as follows: ETGVTQSPTHLIKTRGQQVTLRCSSQSGHNTVSWYQQALGQGPQFIFQYYREEENGRGNFPPRFSGLQFPNYSSELNVNALELDDSALYLCASDHNVPGKTYGYTFGSGTRLTVV.

This clonotype was observed once. A much larger clone is a single base away; this may be a read error. This chain connects TRBV11-2 to TRBJ1-3; possible D gene TRBD1, 6 bases. Trimming cost V 8 bases and J 8 bases, with 25 bases left between them. The germline CDR1 and CDR2 sequences are SGHAT and FQNNGV. The CDR3 extends over 16 amino acids. This CDR3 reads CASGTGTRGERHTIYF. In nucleotides, the CDR3 is TGTGCCAGCGGAACCGGGACACGGGGGGAGAGGCACACCATATATTTT.

This clonotype was recorded at least ten times. V and J are TRBV7-9 and TRBJ1-1; 7 bases line up with TRBD1. The CDR3 is made up of 16 amino acids. The germline V gene has CDR1 SEHNR and CDR2 FQNEAQ (reference sequence). V was pared by 5 bases and J by 1 base, with 10 bases of the junction left unmatched. As DNA, the CDR3 is TGTGCCAGCAGCCCCAGGACAGGTACCAAGAACACTGAAGCTTTCTTT. It translates to CASSPRTGTKNTEAFF.

This clonotype was recorded at least ten times. The chain has TRBV3-1 and TRBJ2-2; a possible D gene is TRBD1 (5 bases). Germline V gives CDR1 LGHDT, CDR2 YNNKEL (reference sequence). V was clipped by 0 bases and J by 4 bases, with 12 bases between them. The CDR3 consists of 16 residues. The CDR3 here is CASSQDRARGTGELFF. DNA of the CDR3: TGTGCCAGCAGCCAAGATAGGGCTAGGGGCACCGGGGAGCTGTTTTTT.